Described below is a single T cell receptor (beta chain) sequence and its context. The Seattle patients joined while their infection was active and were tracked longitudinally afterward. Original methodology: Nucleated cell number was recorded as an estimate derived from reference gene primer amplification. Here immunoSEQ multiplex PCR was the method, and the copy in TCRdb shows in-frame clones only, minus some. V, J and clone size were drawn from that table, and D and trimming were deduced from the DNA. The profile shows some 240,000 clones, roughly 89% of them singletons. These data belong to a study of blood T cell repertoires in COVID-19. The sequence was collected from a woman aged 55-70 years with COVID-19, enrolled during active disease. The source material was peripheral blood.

CDR3 region: CASSLPTASTDTQYF. The CDR3 nucleotides are TGTGCCAGCAGCTTGCCCACAGCTAGCACAGATACGCAGTATTTT. V gene TRBV5-4 combines with J gene TRBJ2-3; the D is unclear. Trimming removed 1 base from V and 0 bases from J, with 9 bases in between. The CDR3 length is 15 residues. CDR1 and CDR2 from the germline V gene are SGHNT and YYREEE (reference sequence). Drawing the rest from reference TRBV5-4 and TRBJ2-3, the complete variable domain is ETGVTQSPTHLIKTRGQQVTLRCSSQSGHNTVSWYQQALGQGPQFIFQYYREEENGRGNFPPRFSGLQFPNYSSELNVNALELDDSALYLCASSLPTASTDTQYFGPGTRLTVL.